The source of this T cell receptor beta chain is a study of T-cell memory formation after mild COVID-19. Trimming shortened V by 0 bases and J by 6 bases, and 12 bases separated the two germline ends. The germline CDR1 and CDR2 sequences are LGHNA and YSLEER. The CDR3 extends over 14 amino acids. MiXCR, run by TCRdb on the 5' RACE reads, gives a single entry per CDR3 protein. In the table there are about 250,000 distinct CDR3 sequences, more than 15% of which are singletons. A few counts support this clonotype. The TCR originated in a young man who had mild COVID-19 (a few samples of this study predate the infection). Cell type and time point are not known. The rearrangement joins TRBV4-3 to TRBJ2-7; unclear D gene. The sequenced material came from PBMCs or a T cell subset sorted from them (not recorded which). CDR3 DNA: TGCGCCAGCAGCCAAGACCTTTTTGGTAGCGAGCAGTACTTC. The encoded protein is CASSQDLFGSEQYF.